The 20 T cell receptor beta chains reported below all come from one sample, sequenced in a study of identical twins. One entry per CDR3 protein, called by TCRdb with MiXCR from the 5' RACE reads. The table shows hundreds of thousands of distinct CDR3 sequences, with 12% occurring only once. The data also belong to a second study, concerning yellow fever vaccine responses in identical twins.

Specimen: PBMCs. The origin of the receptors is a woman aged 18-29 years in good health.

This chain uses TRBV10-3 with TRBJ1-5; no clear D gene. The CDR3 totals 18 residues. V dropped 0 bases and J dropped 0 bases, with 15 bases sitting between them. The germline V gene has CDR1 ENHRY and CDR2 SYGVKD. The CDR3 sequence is CAISESKLPRASNQPQHF. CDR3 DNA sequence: TGTGCCATCAGTGAGTCTAAATTACCGCGAGCTAGCAATCAGCCCCAGCATTTT.

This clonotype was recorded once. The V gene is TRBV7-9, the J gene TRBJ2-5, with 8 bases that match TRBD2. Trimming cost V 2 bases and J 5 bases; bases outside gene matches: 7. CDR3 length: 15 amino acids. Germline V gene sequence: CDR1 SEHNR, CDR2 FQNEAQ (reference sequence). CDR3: CASSLSPGTSETQYF. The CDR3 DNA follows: TGTGCCAGCAGCTTAAGTCCCGGGACTAGTGAGACCCAGTACTTC.

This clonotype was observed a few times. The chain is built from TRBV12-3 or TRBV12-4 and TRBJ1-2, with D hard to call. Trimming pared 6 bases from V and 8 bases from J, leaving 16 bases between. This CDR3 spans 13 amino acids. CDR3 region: CASSSEWDLGYTF. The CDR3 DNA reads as TGTGCCAGCAGCTCCGAGTGGGATTTAGGCTACACCTTC.

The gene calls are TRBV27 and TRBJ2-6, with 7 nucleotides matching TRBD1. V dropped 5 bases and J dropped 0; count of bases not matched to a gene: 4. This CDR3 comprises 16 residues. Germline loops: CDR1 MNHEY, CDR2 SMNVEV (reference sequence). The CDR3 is CASSRQGVSGANVLTF. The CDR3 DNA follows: TGTGCCAGCAGTCGACAGGGAGTCTCTGGGGCCAACGTCCTGACTTTC.

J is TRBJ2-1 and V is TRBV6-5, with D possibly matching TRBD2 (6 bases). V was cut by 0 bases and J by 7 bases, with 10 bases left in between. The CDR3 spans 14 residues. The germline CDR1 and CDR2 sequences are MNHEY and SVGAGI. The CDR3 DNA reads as TGTGCCAGCAGTTACTCGGCGGGGTGGAATGAGCAGTTCTTC. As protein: CASSYSAGWNEQFF.

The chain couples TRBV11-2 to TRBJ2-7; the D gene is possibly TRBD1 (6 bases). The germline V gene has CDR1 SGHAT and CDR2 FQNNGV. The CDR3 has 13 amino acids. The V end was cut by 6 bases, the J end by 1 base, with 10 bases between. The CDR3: CASRTDRSYEQYV. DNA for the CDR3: TGTGCCAGCAGGACCGACAGGTCCTACGAGCAGTACGTC.

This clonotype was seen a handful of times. CDR3 nucleotide sequence: TGTGCCATCAGTGAGTCGACAGGGCCCTACGAGCAGTACTTC. Its translation: CAISESTGPYEQYF. The J gene is TRBJ2-7, the V gene TRBV10-3; 7 nucleotides agree with TRBD1. The junction had 1 base not matched to a gene; V was cut back by 0 bases and J by 2 bases. CDR1 and CDR2 (germline): ENHRY, SYGVKD. CDR3 length: 14 amino acids.

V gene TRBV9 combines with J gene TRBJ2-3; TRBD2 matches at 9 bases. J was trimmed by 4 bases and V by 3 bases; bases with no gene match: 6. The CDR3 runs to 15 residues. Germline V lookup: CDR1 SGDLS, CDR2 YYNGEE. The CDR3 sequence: CASSAKAGGPDTQYF. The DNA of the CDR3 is TGTGCCAGCAGCGCCAAGGCGGGGGGGCCAGATACGCAGTATTTT.

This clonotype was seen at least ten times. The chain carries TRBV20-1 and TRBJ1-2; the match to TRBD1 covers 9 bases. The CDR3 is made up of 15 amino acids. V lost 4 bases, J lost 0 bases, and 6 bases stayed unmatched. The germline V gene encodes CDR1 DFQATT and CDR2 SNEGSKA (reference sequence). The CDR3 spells CSATPDRGPNYGYTF. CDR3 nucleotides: TGCAGTGCTACCCCGGACAGGGGACCTAACTATGGCTACACCTTC.

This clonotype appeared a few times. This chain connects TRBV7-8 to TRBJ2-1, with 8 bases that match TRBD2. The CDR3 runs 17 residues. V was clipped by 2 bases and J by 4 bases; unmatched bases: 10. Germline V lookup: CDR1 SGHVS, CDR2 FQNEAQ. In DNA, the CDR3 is TGTGCCAGCAGCTTAAGCGGCGGGAGGTCGGGTTACAATGAGCAGTTCTTC. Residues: CASSLSGGRSGYNEQFF. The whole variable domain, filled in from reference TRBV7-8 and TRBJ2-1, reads GAGVSQSPRYKVAKRGQDVALRCDPISGHVSLFWYQQALGQGPEFLTYFQNEAQLDKSGLPSDRFFAERPEGSVSTLKIQRTQQEDSAVYLCASSLSGGRSGYNEQFFGPGTRLTVL.

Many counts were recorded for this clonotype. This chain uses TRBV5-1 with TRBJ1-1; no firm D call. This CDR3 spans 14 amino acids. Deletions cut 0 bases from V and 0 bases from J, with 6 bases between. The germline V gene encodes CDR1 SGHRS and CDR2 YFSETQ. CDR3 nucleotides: TGCGCCAGCAGCTTGGGTTTCATGAACACTGAAGCTTTCTTT. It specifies CASSLGFMNTEAFF.

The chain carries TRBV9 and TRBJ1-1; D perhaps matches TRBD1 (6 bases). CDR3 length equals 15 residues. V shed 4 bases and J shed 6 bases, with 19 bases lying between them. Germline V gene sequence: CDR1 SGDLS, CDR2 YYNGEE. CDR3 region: CASSRVTGRRPEAFF. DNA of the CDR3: TGTGCCAGCAGCCGCGTAACAGGGCGGAGGCCTGAAGCTTTCTTT.

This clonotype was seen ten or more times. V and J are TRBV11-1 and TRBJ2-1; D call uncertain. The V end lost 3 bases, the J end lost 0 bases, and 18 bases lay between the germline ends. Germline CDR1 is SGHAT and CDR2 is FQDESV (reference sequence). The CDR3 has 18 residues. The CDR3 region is CASSLSTYSRSSYNEQFF. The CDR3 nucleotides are TGTGCCAGCAGCTTGTCCACTTATAGCCGAAGCTCCTACAATGAGCAGTTCTTC.

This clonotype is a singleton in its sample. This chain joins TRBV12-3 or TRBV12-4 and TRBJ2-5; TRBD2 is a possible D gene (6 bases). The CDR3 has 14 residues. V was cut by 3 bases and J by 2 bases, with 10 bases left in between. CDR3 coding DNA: TGTGCCAGCAGTTTGTTACTAGCTCAAGAGACCCAGTACTTC. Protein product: CASSLLLAQETQYF.

CDR3 bases: TGTGCCAGCAGCCGACAGGGAAGAATCACTGAAGCTTTCTTT. Encoded protein: CASSRQGRITEAFF. The chain has TRBV5-6 and TRBJ1-1; 7 bases are shared with TRBD1. With 4 bases clipped from V and 4 bases from J, the junction kept 7 bases outside the gene matches. CDR3 length: 14 amino acids. Per germline, CDR1 SGHDT and CDR2 YYEEEE. Looking up the rest from reference TRBV5-6 and TRBJ1-1 gives the full variable domain: DAGVTQSPTHLIKTRGQQVTLRCSPKSGHDTVSWYQQALGQGPQFIFQYYEEEERQRGNFPDRFSGHQFPNYSSELNVNALLLGDSALYLCASSRQGRITEAFFGQGTRLTVV.

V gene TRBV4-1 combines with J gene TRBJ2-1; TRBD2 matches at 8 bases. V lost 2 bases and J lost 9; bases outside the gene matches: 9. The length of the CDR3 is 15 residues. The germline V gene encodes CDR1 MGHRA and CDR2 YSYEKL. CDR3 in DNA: TGCGCCAGCAGCCAAAGGGGCGGGGGGCCCTCTGAGCAGTTCTTC. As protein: CASSQRGGGPSEQFF.

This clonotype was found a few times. The CDR3 here is CASTLAGPSYNEQFF. CDR3 DNA: TGTGCCAGCACATTGGCGGGCCCCTCCTACAATGAGCAGTTCTTC. The chain has TRBV2 and TRBJ2-1, with D possibly being TRBD2 (5 bases). Trimming removed 7 bases from V and 0 bases from J, with 13 bases in between. CDR1 and CDR2 from the germline V gene are SNHLY and FYNNEI. The CDR3 spans 15 residues.

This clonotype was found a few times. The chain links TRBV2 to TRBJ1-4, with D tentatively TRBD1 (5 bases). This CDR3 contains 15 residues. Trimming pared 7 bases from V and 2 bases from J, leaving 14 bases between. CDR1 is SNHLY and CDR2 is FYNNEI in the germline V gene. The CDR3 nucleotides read TGTGCCAGCAAAAGACTTCAGGGTACTAATGAAAAACTGTTTTTT. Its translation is CASKRLQGTNEKLFF. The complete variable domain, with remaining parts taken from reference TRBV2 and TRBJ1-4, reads EPEVTQTPSHQVTQMGQEVILRCVPISNHLYFYWYRQILGQKVEFLVSFYNNEISEKSEIFDDQFSVERPDGSNFTLKIRSTKLEDSAMYFCASKRLQGTNEKLFFGSGTQLSVL.

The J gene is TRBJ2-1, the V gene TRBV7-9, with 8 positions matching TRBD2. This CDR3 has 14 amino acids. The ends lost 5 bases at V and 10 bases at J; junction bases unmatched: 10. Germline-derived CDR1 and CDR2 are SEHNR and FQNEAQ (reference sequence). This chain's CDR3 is CASSRSSGSEEQFF. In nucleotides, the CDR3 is TGTGCCAGCAGCAGATCAAGCGGGAGTGAGGAGCAGTTCTTC.

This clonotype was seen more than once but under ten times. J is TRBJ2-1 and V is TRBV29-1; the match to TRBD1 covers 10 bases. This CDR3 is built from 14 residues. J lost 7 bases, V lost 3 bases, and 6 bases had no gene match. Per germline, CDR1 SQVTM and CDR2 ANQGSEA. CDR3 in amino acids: CSVERQGAPNEQFF. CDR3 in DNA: TGCAGCGTTGAGCGACAGGGGGCGCCTAATGAGCAGTTCTTC.